These T cell receptor beta chains were read from a single sample in a study of identical twins. From the 5' RACE reads, TCRdb called clonotypes with MiXCR, one entry per CDR3 protein. The table shows around 550,000 distinct CDR3 sequences, with nearly 15% occurring only once. This sample also belongs to another study, concerning yellow fever vaccine responses in identical twins.

The sample consisted of CD4+ T cells sorted from blood. These receptors originate from a woman younger than 30 in good health. Each CDR3 is given with its conserved first and last residue. Each record gives: J gene, clone size, V gene, D gene, CDR3 protein, CDR3 DNA. A D gene is named only where the DNA matches it firmly. Some rows have no size entry. The others give once, few or many, or a class for an expanded clone.

>TRBJ2-7|NA|TRBV20-1|NA
CSARVAGSRSLNEQYF
TGCAGTGCTAGAGTCGCGGGGAGTCGGTCCTTGAACGAGCAGTACTTC
>TRBJ2-3|few|TRBV10-2|TRBD2
CASSESTLVAGIDTQYF
TGCGCCAGCAGTGAGTCGACGTTGGTAGCGGGAATAGATACGCAGTATTTT
>TRBJ2-1|NA|TRBV5-1|NA
CASSLPQGLRGLNNEQFF
TGCGCCAGCAGCTTGCCACAGGGACTAAGGGGGCTAAACAATGAGCAGTTCTTC
>TRBJ1-2|many|TRBV10-2|TRBD1
CASAGGAYGYTF
TGCGCCAGCGCAGGGGGCGCCTATGGCTACACCTTC
>TRBJ2-2|NA|TRBV27|TRBD2
CASSRGGLALNTGELFF
TGTGCCAGCAGCAGAGGGGGACTAGCTTTGAACACCGGGGAGCTGTTTTTT
>TRBJ2-1|few|TRBV29-1|TRBD2
CSVQRLAGLNDEQFF
TGCAGCGTGCAACGACTAGCGGGGCTTAATGATGAGCAGTTCTTC
>TRBJ2-7|NA|TRBV7-6|TRBD1
CASSPVSDRSYEQYF
TGTGCCAGCAGCCCCGTCTCGGACAGGTCCTACGAGCAGTACTTC
>TRBJ2-7|NA|TRBV19|NA
CASSIDRGAMGEQYF
TGTGCCAGTAGTATAGATCGGGGCGCGATGGGCGAGCAGTACTTC
>TRBJ2-1|many|TRBV16|NA
CASTPRSYNEQFF
TGTGCCAGCACGCCACGGTCCTACAATGAGCAGTTCTTC
>TRBJ2-1|NA|TRBV11-2|NA
CASSLTRNEQFF
TGTGCCAGCAGCTTAACCCGAAATGAGCAGTTCTTC
>TRBJ2-3|few|TRBV6-5|NA
CASSYGTTDTQYF
TGTGCCAGCAGTTACGGGACAACAGATACGCAGTATTTT
>TRBJ2-3|few|TRBV2|TRBD2
CASSDLAGVVDTQYF
TGTGCCAGCAGCGACCTAGCGGGAGTCGTAGATACGCAGTATTTT
>TRBJ2-7|few|TRBV14|NA
CASSQALAGGKYEQYF
TGTGCCAGCAGCCAGGCATTGGCCGGGGGTAAATACGAGCAGTACTTC
>TRBJ2-6|NA|TRBV29-1|NA
CSVASGTGANVLTF
TGCAGCGTTGCGTCGGGCACTGGGGCCAACGTCCTGACTTTC
>TRBJ2-1|few|TRBV20-1|TRBD2
CSAAGVTYNEQFF
TGCAGTGCTGCGGGAGTCACCTACAATGAGCAGTTCTTC
>TRBJ1-5|NA|TRBV4-1|NA
CASSQLYRDNQPQHF
TGCGCCAGCAGCCAATTGTACAGGGACAATCAGCCCCAGCATTTT
>TRBJ2-1|NA|TRBV20-1|TRBD2
CSARVAGGNYNEQFF
TGCAGTGCTAGGGTAGCGGGAGGTAACTACAATGAGCAGTTCTTC
>TRBJ2-1|NA|TRBV10-3|NA
CAISEDGEQFF
TGTGCCATCAGTGAGGACGGTGAGCAGTTCTTC
>TRBJ1-2|NA|TRBV27|TRBD1
CASSRTVWTGGGYTF
TGTGCCAGCAGCCGAACCGTATGGACAGGGGGTGGCTACACCTTC
>TRBJ2-3|few|TRBV6-2/TRBV6-3|TRBD1
CASSYSSGQGRTDTQYF
TGTGCCAGCAGTTACTCGTCGGGACAGGGAAGGACAGATACGCAGTATTTT
>TRBJ2-2|few|TRBV6-1|NA
CASSPQTVPPGELFF
TGTGCCAGCAGCCCCCAGACAGTTCCCCCCGGGGAGCTGTTTTTT
>TRBJ1-6|NA|TRBV6-1|TRBD1
CASRPISRGVDSPLHF
TGTGCCAGCAGACCCATCAGCAGGGGGGTAGATTCACCCCTCCACTTT
>TRBJ2-5|NA|TRBV4-1|NA
CASRDNQETQYF
TGCGCCAGCAGGGACAACCAAGAGACCCAGTACTTC
>TRBJ2-7|few|TRBV2|NA
CASSKSSYEQYF
TGTGCCAGCAGTAAATCCTCCTACGAGCAGTACTTC
>TRBJ2-1|many|TRBV12-3/TRBV12-4|NA
CASSLSNEQFF
TGTGCCAGCAGCTTGTCTAATGAGCAGTTCTTC
>TRBJ2-7|few|TRBV2|TRBD1
CASSERRGHIPAYEQYF
TGTGCCAGCAGTGAAAGAAGGGGGCATATCCCCGCTTACGAGCAGTACTTC
>TRBJ2-1|NA|TRBV27|TRBD2
CASSQTSGRGEQFF
TGTGCCAGCAGTCAGACTAGCGGGAGGGGTGAGCAGTTCTTC
>TRBJ1-1|few|TRBV6-1|NA
CASSEAEGYTEAFF
TGTGCCAGCAGTGAAGCGGAGGGCTACACTGAAGCTTTCTTT
>TRBJ2-1|NA|TRBV6-2/TRBV6-3|NA
CASTYFGEYNEQFF
TGTGCCAGCACCTACTTTGGGGAATACAATGAGCAGTTCTTC
>TRBJ2-3|NA|TRBV2|NA
CASNNGQTDTQYF
TGTGCCAGCAACAACGGACAGACAGATACGCAGTATTTT
>TRBJ1-2|few|TRBV2|NA
CASSVWIYGYTF
TGTGCCAGCAGTGTTTGGATCTATGGCTACACCTTC
>TRBJ2-3|NA|TRBV29-1|NA
CSATLAASTDTQYF
TGCAGCGCTACCTTAGCGGCCAGCACAGATACGCAGTATTTT
>TRBJ2-1|many|TRBV6-1|NA
CASNLGGSSYNEQFF
TGTGCCAGCAACTTAGGGGGAAGCTCCTACAATGAGCAGTTCTTC
>TRBJ2-1|few|TRBV7-8|TRBD2
CASSLGAGRYEQFF
TGTGCCAGCAGCTTAGGGGCCGGGAGGTATGAGCAGTTCTTC
>TRBJ2-1|NA|TRBV19|NA
CASRSMGRGNEQFF
TGTGCCAGTAGATCCATGGGGAGGGGGAATGAGCAGTTCTTC
>TRBJ1-5|NA|TRBV20-1|NA
CSARDRPGHQNQPQHF
TGCAGTGCTAGAGATCGACCGGGACACCAAAATCAGCCCCAGCATTTT
>TRBJ2-2|NA|TRBV27|NA
CASSFGTLNTGELFF
TGTGCCAGCAGTTTCGGGACACTTAACACCGGGGAGCTGTTTTTT
>TRBJ2-7|NA|TRBV11-3|NA
CASSGFGPYEQYF
TGTGCCAGCAGTGGTTTTGGACCATACGAGCAGTACTTC
>TRBJ2-5|NA|TRBV3-1|NA
CASSQTGRQETQYF
TGTGCCAGCAGCCAAACGGGGCGGCAAGAGACCCAGTACTTC
>TRBJ2-7|many|TRBV12-3/TRBV12-4|NA
CASTPDYLFSYEQYF
TGTGCCAGCACCCCGGACTACTTGTTCTCCTACGAGCAGTACTTC
>TRBJ2-2|NA|TRBV7-7|NA
CASSLHPTRSTGELFF
TGTGCCAGCAGCTTACATCCGACGAGGAGTACCGGGGAGCTGTTTTTT
>TRBJ2-7|NA|TRBV6-1|NA
CASSRGLASPHEQYF
TGTGCCAGCAGCCGAGGGCTAGCGAGTCCCCACGAGCAGTACTTC